This T cell receptor (beta chain) came from a study of shared clonotypes between healthy human individuals. Notes on the study in general: It was anticipated that sequencing depth would influence how many clonotypes donors shared. The study found lower generation probabilities in non-shared clonotypes than in those shared by all four donors.

Generated by immunoSEQ multiplex PCR, the TCRdb table keeps only in-frame clones and is missing some. The sample has about 1 million clones, 65% to 75% seen once. Germline V lookup: CDR1 SGHDT, CDR2 YYEEEE. Trimming at V came to 4 bases and at J to 8 bases, leaving 6 bases not matched to a gene. CDR3 length equals 14 residues. Concerning this clone: Its antigen is still unknown.

The receptor was derived from a man aged 18 to 30 in good health. The sequenced material came from memory CD4+ T cells sorted from blood. Subset reported: CD45RA-negative fraction. The chain joins TRBV5-6 to TRBJ1-6, with 7 bases lining up with TRBD1. CDR3 in amino acids: CASSIFTGDSPLHF. The CDR3 region has the DNA TGTGCCAGCAGCATCTTTACAGGGGATTCACCCCTCCACTTT. Together with reference TRBV5-6 and TRBJ1-6, the CDR3 gives the full variable domain: DAGVTQSPTHLIKTRGQQVTLRCSPKSGHDTVSWYQQALGQGPQFIFQYYEEEERQRGNFPDRFSGHQFPNYSSELNVNALLLGDSALYLCASSIFTGDSPLHFGNGTRLTVT.